What follows are 18 T cell receptor beta chains derived from one specimen sequenced in a study of post-analysis software for immune sequencing data. Their target antigens are unknown. TCR beta cDNA libraries included unique molecular identifiers. TCRdb re-called the PCR reads with MiXCR, one entry per CDR3 protein. Found here are over 700,000 distinct CDR3 sequences, 30% of them singletons; the top ten hold approximately 0.6%. Study-wide results and limits: Controls had lower frequencies than patients of five TRBV segments, which included TRBV5-6, TRBV5-1 and TRBV20-1.

Sequencing was performed on blood. The origin of the receptors is a girl under 18 with multiple sclerosis.

The V and J genes are TRBV6-5 and TRBJ2-4; 8 nucleotides align to TRBD1. The J call may be mistaken, given a closer DNA end match to TRBJ2-7. Germline values: CDR1 MNHEY, CDR2 SVGAGI. The CDR3 extends over 13 amino acids. The CDR3 DNA is TGTGCCAGCGCCTACACAGGGGGCTACGAGCAGTACTTC. Amino acids: CASAYTGGYEQYF.

This clonotype was picked up a small number of times. CDR3 in DNA: TGTGCCAGCACCCTACGGGGTCAGCCGGATACGCAGTATTTT. It codes for CASTLRGQPDTQYF. This rearrangement joins TRBV6-6 to TRBJ2-3; a possible D gene is TRBD2 (5 bases). Between the trimmed V and J ends, which lost 7 bases and 6 bases, there was a span of 17 bases. The CDR3 is 14 residues long. CDR1 and CDR2 (germline): MNHNY, SVGAGI (reference sequence).

With respect to this clonotype: It may be a read error: a sequence one base away is much more abundant. The chain has TRBV6-2 or TRBV6-3 and TRBJ2-4; 8 bases line up with TRBD1. Germline-derived CDR1 and CDR2 are MNHEY and SVGEGT. The CDR3 runs to 13 residues. V trimming: 11 bases; J trimming: 15 bases; junction bases outside the gene matches: 18. Here the CDR3 DNA reads TGTGCCGCTGGGTGGACAGGGCTGCTAGAGCCGTACTTC. It yields the protein CAAGWTGLLEPYF.

The V call is TRBV20-1, the J call TRBJ2-1; TRBD1 matches 7 bases. Germline V CDR1 and CDR2: DFQATT, SNEGSKA (reference sequence). This CDR3 region has 13 residues. Trimming cost V 6 bases and J 3 bases; bases outside gene matches: 5. The CDR3 sequence is CSAVGDSYNEQFF. DNA for the CDR3: TGCAGTGCCGTGGGGGACAGCTACAATGAGCAGTTCTTC.

The rearrangement uses TRBV20-1 and TRBJ2-7; D remains ambiguous. CDR1 is DFQATT and CDR2 is SNEGSKA in the germline V gene (reference sequence). V shed 5 bases and J shed 3 bases, with 14 bases lying between them. The CDR3 contains 13 residues. In nucleotides, the CDR3 is TGCAGTGCTGACCGAGGACGCGTCTACGAGCAGTACTTC. The encoded protein is CSADRGRVYEQYF.

This chain links TRBV7-8 with TRBJ2-7; no reliable D call. Germline assignment: CDR1 SGHVS and CDR2 FQNEAQ. The CDR3 consists of 13 residues. Trimming pared 5 bases from V and 0 bases from J, leaving 8 bases between. CDR3: CASSHHGSYEQYF. CDR3 bases: TGTGCCAGCAGCCACCATGGCTCCTACGAGCAGTACTTC.

This clonotype was detected only a few times. This rearrangement joins TRBV20-1 to TRBJ2-3; no clear D gene. V lost 1 base, J lost 1 base, and 12 bases lay in between. Germline CDR1 DFQATT, CDR2 SNEGSKA (reference sequence). The CDR3 length is 15 residues. The CDR3 loop reads CSARVPPQGTDTQYF. CDR3 sequence (DNA): TGCAGTGCTAGAGTCCCGCCTCAGGGCACAGATACGCAGTATTTT.

This clonotype was detected only a few times. The rearrangement uses TRBV10-3 and TRBJ2-1; TRBD2 is a possible D gene (6 bases). This CDR3 is 11 amino acids long. Germline lookup yields CDR1 ENHRY and CDR2 SYGVKD. V gave up 6 bases and J gave up 7 bases, with 7 bases separating them. CDR3 coding DNA: TGTGCCATCAGGGGACTTAATGAGCAGTTCTTC. Translating gives CAIRGLNEQFF.

This chain uses TRBV29-1 with TRBJ1-1; D gene uncertain. This CDR3 has 11 residues. Trimming took off 7 bases at V and 5 bases at J, with 11 bases between the two ends. CDR1 and CDR2 (germline): SQVTM, ANQGSEA. The CDR3 DNA reads as TGCAGCGCCGCCGTCCCAACTGAAGCTTTCTTT. Amino acids: CSAAVPTEAFF.

This sequence joins TRBV5-1 and TRBJ2-6; TRBD2 matches at 8 bases. CDR3 size: 17 residues. V gave up 7 bases and J gave up 0 bases; unmatched junction bases: 9. Germline values: CDR1 SGHRS, CDR2 YFSETQ. The CDR3 DNA reads as TGCGCCAGCTCCAGATCGGGGGGGGGCTCTGGGGCCAACGTCCTGACTTTC. Translated, it gives CASSRSGGGSGANVLTF.

This clonotype has only one observation. This sequence joins TRBV9 and TRBJ2-3, with D possibly TRBD2 on 5 matching bases. Looked up from germline, CDR1 is SGDLS and CDR2 is YYNGEE. The CDR3 extends over 14 amino acids. V was shortened by 2 bases and J by 0 bases, with 7 bases between the two germline ends. CDR3 nucleotides: TGTGCCAGCAGCGTGGACTCTAGCACAGATACGCAGTATTTT. The encoded protein is CASSVDSSTDTQYF.

The J gene is TRBJ2-2, the V gene TRBV18, with a tentative D call TRBD1 (5 bases). This CDR3 comprises 15 residues. The germline gives CDR1 KGHSH, CDR2 LQKENI. The germline V and J ends were trimmed by 1 base and 4 bases, with 10 bases remaining between them. CDR3 region: CASSPQPGSTGELFF. The CDR3 DNA is TGTGCCAGCTCACCACAGCCAGGGTCCACCGGGGAGCTGTTTTTT.

This clonotype appeared a single time. V gene TRBV7-6 combines with J gene TRBJ1-1; D is perhaps TRBD1 (5 bases). There are 15 residues in the CDR3. CDR1 SGHVS and CDR2 FNYEAQ come from the germline V gene. V was shortened by 2 bases and J by 4 bases, with 14 bases between the two germline ends. The CDR3 nucleotides read TGTGCCAGCAGCTTATCCACTGGCGGGGGCACTGAAGCTTTCTTT. It specifies CASSLSTGGGTEAFF.

The chain links TRBV10-3 to TRBJ1-2; TRBD1 agrees at 8 bases. CDR1 is ENHRY, CDR2 SYGVKD, per germline. The CDR3 runs to 13 residues. The junction had 6 bases not matched to a gene; V was cut back by 7 bases and J by 5 bases. CDR3 sequence reads: CAITLDRDYGYTF. The CDR3 nucleotides read TGTGCCATCACCCTGGACAGGGATTATGGCTACACCTTC.

This chain uses TRBV7-9 with TRBJ2-7; D may be TRBD1 (5 bases). CDR1 is SEHNR and CDR2 is FQNEAQ in the germline V gene (reference sequence). Trimming cost V 8 bases and J 2 bases, with 13 bases left between them. The CDR3 sequence is 13 residues long. CDR3 in amino acids: CASSPDTTYEQYF. CDR3 bases: TGTGCCAGCTCCCCGGACACGACCTACGAGCAGTACTTC.

This clonotype has just a few counts. The chain links TRBV7-9 to TRBJ2-1; D remains unclear. The length of the CDR3 is 11 residues. Looked up from germline, CDR1 is SEHNR and CDR2 is FQNEAQ (reference sequence). The germline V and J ends were trimmed by 4 bases and 8 bases, with 6 bases remaining between them. Here the CDR3 DNA reads TGTGCCAGCAGCTATCTGTATGAGCAGTTCTTC. It encodes CASSYLYEQFF.

This clonotype was counted many times. The chain combines TRBV27 with TRBJ2-7; possibly TRBD1 for D (6 bases). The V and J ends lost 3 bases and 0 bases respectively, with 18 bases between them. Germline lookup yields CDR1 MNHEY and CDR2 SMNVEV (reference sequence). This CDR3 spans 17 amino acids. This CDR3 is CASSFHTRGFLSYEQYF. As DNA, the CDR3 is TGTGCCAGCAGTTTTCATACCAGGGGCTTTCTCTCCTACGAGCAGTACTTC.

This chain links TRBV20-1 with TRBJ2-7; D is uncertain. Germline V gives CDR1 DFQATT, CDR2 SNEGSKA (reference sequence). V was clipped by 4 bases and J by 4 bases, with 17 bases between them. The CDR3 covers 14 residues. CDR3 sequence: CSAKSPGPAYEQYF. The CDR3 DNA reads TGCAGTGCTAAATCCCCAGGACCAGCGTACGAGCAGTACTTC.